In this sample, the clone carrying this T cell receptor beta chain turned up a few times. Its antigen remains unknown. The same CDR3 can be traced to other DNA sequences in this sample. This sample stems from a study of CD8+ T cells in alopecia areata. Regarding the study as a whole: Normal skin's resident alphabeta T cells are also sequenced in scalp samples. Possibly as an HLA-related effect, TCR sharing across patients appeared less clear than in mice. Higher clonality than in normal scalp was seen in lesional scalp, especially alopecia totalis/universalis.

Peripheral blood and lesional scalp punch biopsies were taken from alopecia areata patients. The CDR3 runs 12 residues. V was cut by 3 bases and J by 4 bases, with 6 bases left in between. Germline CDR1 is SQVTM and CDR2 is ANQGSEA. In each case, RNA was isolated and then reverse transcribed into cDNA as the sequencing template. The table came from immunoSEQ multiplex PCR; TCRdb's copy has only in-frame clones and leaves some out. The repertoire holds around 120,000 clones, with around 50% as singletons. The genes are TRBV29-1 and TRBJ2-2; D not certain. The sample was NKG2D-low CD8+ T cells sorted from blood. The receptor's source is a human donor with alopecia areata. CDR3 in amino acids: CSVDSSTGELFF. For the CDR3, the DNA is TGCAGCGTTGATAGTTCCACCGGGGAGCTGTTTTTT.